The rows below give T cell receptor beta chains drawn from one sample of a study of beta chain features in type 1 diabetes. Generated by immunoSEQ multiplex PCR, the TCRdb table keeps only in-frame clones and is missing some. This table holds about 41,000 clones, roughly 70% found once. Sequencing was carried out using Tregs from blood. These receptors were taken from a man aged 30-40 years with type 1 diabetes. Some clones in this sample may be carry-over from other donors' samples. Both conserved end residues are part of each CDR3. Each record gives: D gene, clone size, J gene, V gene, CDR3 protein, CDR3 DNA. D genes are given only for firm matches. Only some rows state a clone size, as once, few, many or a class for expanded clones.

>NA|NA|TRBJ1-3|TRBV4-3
CASSLNRVKASGNTIYF
TGCGCCAGCAGCCTGAACAGGGTAAAGGCGTCTGGAAACACCATATATTTT
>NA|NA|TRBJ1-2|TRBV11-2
CASSPLGGGRHYTF
TGTGCCAGCAGCCCCCTTGGGGGCGGACGGCACTACACCTTC
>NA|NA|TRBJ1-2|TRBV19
CATKGNYGYTF
TGTGCCACCAAGGGGAACTATGGCTACACCTTC
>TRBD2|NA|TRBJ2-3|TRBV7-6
CASSLGGGTQYF
TGTGCCAGCAGCTTAGGGGGGGGTACGCAGTATTTT
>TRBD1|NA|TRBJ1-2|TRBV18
CASSPDRASGYTF
TGTGCCAGCTCACCGGACAGGGCGAGTGGCTACACCTTC
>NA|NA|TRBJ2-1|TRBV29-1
CSVSRGAYNEQFF
TGCAGCGTTTCAAGAGGCGCCTACAATGAGCAGTTCTTC
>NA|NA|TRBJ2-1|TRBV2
CASSVAGVNEQFF
TGTGCCAGCAGTGTCGCCGGGGTCAATGAGCAGTTCTTC
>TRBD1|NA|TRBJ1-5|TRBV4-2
CASRPGTGAGNQPQHF
TGTGCCAGCAGGCCCGGGACAGGGGCCGGGAATCAGCCCCAGCATTTT
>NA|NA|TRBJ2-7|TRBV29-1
CSVGARGNYEQYF
TGCAGCGTTGGCGCCCGGGGGAACTACGAGCAGTACTTC
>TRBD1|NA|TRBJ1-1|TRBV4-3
CASSLKLTGGGTEAFF
TGCGCCAGCAGCCTCAAATTGACAGGGGGCGGCACTGAAGCTTTCTTT
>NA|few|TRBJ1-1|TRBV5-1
CASSFVGGAEAFF
TGCGCCAGCAGCTTCGTCGGAGGGGCAGAAGCTTTCTTT
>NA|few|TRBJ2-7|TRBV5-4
CASSLGRQSEQYF
TGTGCCAGCAGCTTGGGTCGACAAAGCGAGCAGTACTTC
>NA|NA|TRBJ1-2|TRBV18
CASSLRTEYGYTF
TGTGCCAGCTCACTTCGGACAGAGTATGGCTACACCTTC
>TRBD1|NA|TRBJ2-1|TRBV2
CASSFPGQGSPNEQFF
TGTGCCAGCAGTTTTCCGGGACAGGGAAGTCCCAATGAGCAGTTCTTC
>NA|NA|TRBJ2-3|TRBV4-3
CASSQVVAGGTDTQYF
TGCGCCAGCAGCCAAGTAGTCGCAGGGGGCACAGATACGCAGTATTTT
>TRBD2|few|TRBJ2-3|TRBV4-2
CASSQVPGLARPGDTQYF
TGTGCCAGCAGCCAGGTACCGGGACTAGCAAGGCCCGGGGATACGCAGTATTTT
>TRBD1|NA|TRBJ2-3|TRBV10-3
CAISPGTGADTQYF
TGTGCCATCAGCCCCGGGACAGGGGCAGATACGCAGTATTTT
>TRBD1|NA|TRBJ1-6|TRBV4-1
CASSQVDRASPLHF
TGCGCCAGCAGCCAAGTGGACAGGGCGTCACCCCTCCACTTT
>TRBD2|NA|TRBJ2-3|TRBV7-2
CASSFRLAGGRTDTQYF
TGTGCCAGCAGCTTCCGACTAGCGGGGGGCCGCACAGATACGCAGTATTTT
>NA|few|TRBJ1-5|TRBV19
CASSILGNQPQHF
TGTGCCAGTAGTATCCTAGGCAATCAGCCCCAGCATTTT
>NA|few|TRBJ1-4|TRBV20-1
CSAFVNEKLFF
TGCAGTGCTTTCGTTAATGAAAAACTGTTTTTT
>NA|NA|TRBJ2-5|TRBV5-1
CASSPGVQETQYF
TGCGCCAGCAGCCCCGGGGTTCAAGAGACCCAGTACTTC
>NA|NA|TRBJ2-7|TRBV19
CASTSGVTTSYEQYF
TGTGCCAGTACCTCCGGGGTAACCACCTCCTACGAGCAGTACTTC
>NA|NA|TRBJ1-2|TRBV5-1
CASSLGGLYGYTF
TGCGCCAGCAGCTTGGGGGGACTCTATGGCTACACCTTC
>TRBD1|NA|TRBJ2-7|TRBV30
CAWIRDSPYEQYF
TGTGCCTGGATCCGGGACAGTCCCTACGAGCAGTACTTC
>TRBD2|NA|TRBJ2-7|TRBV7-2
CASSQTSGGSYSYEQYF
TGTGCCAGCAGCCAAACTAGCGGGGGGTCGTACTCCTACGAGCAGTACTTC
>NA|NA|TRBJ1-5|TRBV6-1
CASTKQGNNQPQHF
TGTGCCAGCACCAAACAGGGAAACAATCAGCCCCAGCATTTT
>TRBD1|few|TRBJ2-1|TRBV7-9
CASTPGGQGARDEQFF
TGTGCCAGCACCCCTGGGGGGCAGGGGGCCCGCGATGAGCAGTTCTTC
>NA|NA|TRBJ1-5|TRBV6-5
CASSQQAQGPQHF
TGTGCCAGCAGTCAACAGGCGCAAGGGCCCCAGCATTTT
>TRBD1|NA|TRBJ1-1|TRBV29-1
CSVEGLQGSTEAFF
TGCAGCGTTGAGGGTTTACAGGGGTCCACTGAAGCTTTCTTT
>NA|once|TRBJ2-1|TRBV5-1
CASRGPRVYNEQFF
TGCGCCAGCAGGGGCCCAAGAGTCTACAATGAGCAGTTCTTC
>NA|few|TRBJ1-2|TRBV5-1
CASSRGQTANYGYTF
TGCGCCAGCAGCCGCGGGCAGACGGCCAACTATGGCTACACCTTC
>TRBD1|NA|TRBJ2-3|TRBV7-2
CASSLSRSGTGHGDTQYF
TGTGCCAGCAGCTTATCCCGATCCGGGACAGGGCATGGAGATACGCAGTATTTT
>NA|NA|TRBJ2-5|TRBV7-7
CASNQQGRLETQYF
TGTGCTAGCAACCAACAGGGGAGGTTAGAGACCCAGTACTTC
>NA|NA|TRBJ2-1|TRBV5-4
CASSSGYPSTPREQFF
TGTGCCAGCAGCTCGGGATACCCCTCTACGCCTAGGGAGCAGTTCTTC
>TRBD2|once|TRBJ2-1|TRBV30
CAWSGLAGPYNEQFF
TGTGCCTGGAGCGGACTAGCGGGGCCCTACAATGAGCAGTTCTTC
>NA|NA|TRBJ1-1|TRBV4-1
CASSQVEGNTEAFF
TGCGCCAGCAGCCAAGTCGAGGGAAACACTGAAGCTTTCTTT
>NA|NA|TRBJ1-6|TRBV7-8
CASSLVLPGGGYNSPLHF
TGTGCCAGCAGCTTAGTACTCCCTGGGGGGGGCTATAATTCACCCCTCCACTTT
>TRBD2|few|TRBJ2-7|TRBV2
CASSESWLAGAPGQYF
TGTGCCAGCAGTGAATCTTGGCTAGCGGGGGCCCCGGGGCAGTACTTC
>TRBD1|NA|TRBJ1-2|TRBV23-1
CASSQRGQGPSLANYGYTF
TGCGCCAGCAGTCAGCGAGGACAGGGTCCTTCCCTAGCTAACTATGGCTACACCTTC
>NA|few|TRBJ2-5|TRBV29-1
CSVVLSETQYF
TGCAGCGTTGTCCTTTCGGAGACCCAGTACTTC
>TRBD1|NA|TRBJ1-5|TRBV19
CASSAVPGQDPSGSNQPQHF
TGTGCCAGTAGTGCCGTCCCGGGACAGGACCCCTCAGGGAGCAATCAGCCCCAGCATTTT
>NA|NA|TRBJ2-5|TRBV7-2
CASSFLETQYF
TGTGCCAGCAGCTTCCTGGAGACCCAGTACTTC
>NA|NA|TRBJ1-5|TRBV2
CASSDVGSANQPQHF
TGTGCCAGCAGTGACGTCGGCAGCGCCAATCAGCCCCAGCATTTT
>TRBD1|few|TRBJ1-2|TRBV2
CASRGTGEDYGYTF
TGTGCCAGCAGAGGGACAGGGGAGGACTATGGCTACACCTTC
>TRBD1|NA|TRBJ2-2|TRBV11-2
CASSARTGAGELFF
TGTGCCAGCAGCGCTCGGACAGGCGCCGGGGAGCTGTTTTTT
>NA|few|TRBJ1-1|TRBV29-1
CSTSDTEAFF
TGCAGCACCAGTGACACTGAAGCTTTCTTT
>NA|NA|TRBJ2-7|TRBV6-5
CASSYPPDWEQYF
TGTGCCAGCAGTTACCCTCCCGACTGGGAGCAGTACTTC
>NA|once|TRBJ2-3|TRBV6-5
CASLSPGGDTQYF
TGTGCCAGCCTAAGTCCAGGGGGGGATACGCAGTATTTT
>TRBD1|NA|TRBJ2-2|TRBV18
CASSPLLDRVTGELFF
TGTGCCAGCTCACCACTCCTGGACAGGGTAACCGGGGAGCTGTTTTTT
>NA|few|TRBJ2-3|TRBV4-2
CASSSQGLSTDTQYF
TGTGCCAGCAGCTCTCAGGGCCTGAGCACAGATACGCAGTATTTT
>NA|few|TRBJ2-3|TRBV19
CASKSRQFTDTQYF
TGTGCCAGTAAGAGTAGACAATTCACAGATACGCAGTATTTT
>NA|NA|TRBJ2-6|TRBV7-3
CASSSPVDSGANVLTF
TGTGCCAGCAGCTCGCCGGTTGACTCTGGGGCCAACGTCCTGACTTTC
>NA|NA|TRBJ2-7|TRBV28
CATHGQIDEQYF
TGTGCCACCCACGGACAAATCGACGAGCAGTACTTC
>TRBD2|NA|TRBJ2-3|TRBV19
CASTLAGNRQGTDTQYF
TGTGCCAGCACTCTAGCGGGGAACCGTCAGGGCACAGATACGCAGTATTTT
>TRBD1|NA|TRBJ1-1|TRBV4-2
CASSRSTGGTEAFF
TGTGCCAGCAGCCGGTCGACAGGGGGCACTGAAGCTTTCTTT
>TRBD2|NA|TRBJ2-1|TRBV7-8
CASGLLAGGPYNEQFF
TGTGCCAGCGGACTACTAGCGGGGGGACCCTACAATGAGCAGTTCTTC